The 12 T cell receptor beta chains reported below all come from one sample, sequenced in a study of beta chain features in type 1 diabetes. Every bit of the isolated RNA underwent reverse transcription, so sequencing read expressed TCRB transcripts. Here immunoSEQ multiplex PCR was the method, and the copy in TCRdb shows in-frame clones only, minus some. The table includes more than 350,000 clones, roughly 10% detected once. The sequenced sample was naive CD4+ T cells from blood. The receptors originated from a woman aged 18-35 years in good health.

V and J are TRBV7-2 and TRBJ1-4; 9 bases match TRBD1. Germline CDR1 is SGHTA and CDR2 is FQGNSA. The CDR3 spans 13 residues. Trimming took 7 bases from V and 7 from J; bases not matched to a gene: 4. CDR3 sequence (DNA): TGTGCCAGCACCATGACAGGGGGTGAAAAACTGTTTTTT. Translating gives CASTMTGGEKLFF.

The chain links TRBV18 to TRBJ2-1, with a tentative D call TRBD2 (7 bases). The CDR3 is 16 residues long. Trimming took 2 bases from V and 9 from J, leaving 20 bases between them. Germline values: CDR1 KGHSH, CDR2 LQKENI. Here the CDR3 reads CASSPSLAQGGGEQFF. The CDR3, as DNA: TGTGCCAGCTCACCATCTCTCGCACAGGGAGGGGGTGAGCAGTTCTTC.

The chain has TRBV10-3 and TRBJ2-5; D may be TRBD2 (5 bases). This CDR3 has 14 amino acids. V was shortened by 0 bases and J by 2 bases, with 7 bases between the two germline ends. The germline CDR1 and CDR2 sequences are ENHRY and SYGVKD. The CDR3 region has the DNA TGTGCCATCAGTGAGTCCGGGGATCAAGAGACCCAGTACTTC. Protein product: CAISESGDQETQYF.

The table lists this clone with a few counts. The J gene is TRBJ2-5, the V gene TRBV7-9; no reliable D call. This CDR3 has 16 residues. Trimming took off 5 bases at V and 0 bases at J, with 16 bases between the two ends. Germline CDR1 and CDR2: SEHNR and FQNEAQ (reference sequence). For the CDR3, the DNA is TGTGCCAGCAGCCAGAAAACGACACAGTACCAAGAGACCCAGTACTTC. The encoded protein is CASSQKTTQYQETQYF. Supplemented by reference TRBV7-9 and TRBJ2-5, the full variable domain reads DTGVSQNPRHKITKRGQNVTFRCDPISEHNRLYWYRQTLGQGPEFLTYFQNEAQLEKSRLLSDRFSAERPKGSFSTLEIQRTEQGDSAMYLCASSQKTTQYQETQYFGPGTRLLVL.

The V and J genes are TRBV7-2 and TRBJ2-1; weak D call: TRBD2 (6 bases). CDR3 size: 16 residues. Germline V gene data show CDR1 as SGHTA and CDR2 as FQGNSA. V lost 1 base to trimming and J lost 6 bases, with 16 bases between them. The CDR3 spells CASSLVPGVVSNEQFF. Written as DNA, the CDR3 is TGTGCCAGCAGCTTAGTCCCGGGAGTAGTTAGCAATGAGCAGTTCTTC.

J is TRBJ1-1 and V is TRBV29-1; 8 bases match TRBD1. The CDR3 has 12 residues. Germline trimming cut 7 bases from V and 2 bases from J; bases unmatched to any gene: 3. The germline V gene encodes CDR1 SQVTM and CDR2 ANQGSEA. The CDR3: CSGGQGNTEAFF. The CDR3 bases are TGCAGCGGTGGACAGGGTAACACTGAAGCTTTCTTT.

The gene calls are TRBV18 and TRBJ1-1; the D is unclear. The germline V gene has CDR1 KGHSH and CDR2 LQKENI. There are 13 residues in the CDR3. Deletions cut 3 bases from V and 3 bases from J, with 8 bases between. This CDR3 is CASSPQSYTEAFF. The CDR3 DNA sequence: TGTGCCAGCTCACCTCAGAGCTACACTGAAGCTTTCTTT.

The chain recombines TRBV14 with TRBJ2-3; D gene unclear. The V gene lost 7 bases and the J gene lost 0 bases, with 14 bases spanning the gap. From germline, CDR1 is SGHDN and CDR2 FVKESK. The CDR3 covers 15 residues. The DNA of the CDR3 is TGTGCCAGCACAAAAGGAGTACCAAGCACAGATACGCAGTATTTT. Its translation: CASTKGVPSTDTQYF.

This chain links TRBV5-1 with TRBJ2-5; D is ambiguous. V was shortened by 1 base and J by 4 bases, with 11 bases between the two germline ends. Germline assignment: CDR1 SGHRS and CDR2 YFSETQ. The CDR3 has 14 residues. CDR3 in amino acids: CASSLFTDGETQYF. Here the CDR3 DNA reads TGCGCCAGCAGCTTGTTTACAGATGGAGAGACCCAGTACTTC.

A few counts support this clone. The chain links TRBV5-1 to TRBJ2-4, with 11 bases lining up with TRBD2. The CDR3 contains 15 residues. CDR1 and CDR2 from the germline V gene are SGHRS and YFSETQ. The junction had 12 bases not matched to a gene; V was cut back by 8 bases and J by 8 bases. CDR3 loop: CASQERVAGGDIQYF. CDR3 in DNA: TGCGCCAGTCAAGAAAGGGTAGCGGGAGGGGACATTCAGTACTTC.

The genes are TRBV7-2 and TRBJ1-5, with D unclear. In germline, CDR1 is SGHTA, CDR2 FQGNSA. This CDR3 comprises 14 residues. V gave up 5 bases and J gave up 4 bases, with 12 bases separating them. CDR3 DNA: TGTGCCAGCAGCCAAGACGGTGGGAATCAGCCCCAGCATTTT. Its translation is CASSQDGGNQPQHF.

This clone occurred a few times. Written as DNA, the CDR3 is TGTGCCAGCAGTGTGGGCAGGGATGCGTGGGAGACCCAGTACTTC. It codes for CASSVGRDAWETQYF. The V gene is TRBV2, the J gene TRBJ2-5; D perhaps matches TRBD1 (5 bases). CDR1 and CDR2 (germline): SNHLY, FYNNEI. This CDR3 is built from 15 residues. Trimming took off 4 bases at V and 5 bases at J, with 17 bases between the two ends.